These 18 T cell receptor beta chains originate from one sample sequenced in a study of PD-1 blockade in classical Hodgkin lymphoma. The time point is: cycle 4 day 1 (C4D1), after less than 7 weeks of nivolumab. There was relapse after autologous stem cell transplantation in every patient, and there was variation in brentuximab vedotin exposure. Starting with thawed PBMCs, CD4+ T cells were purified by magnetic negative selection. The repertoire was sequenced with immunoSEQ multiplex PCR; TCRdb's copy has only in-frame clones and lacks some. The table has about 17,000 clones, approximately 80% seen once; the top ten hold around 1.9%. The sample here was CD4+ T cells from blood, taken before the fourth cycle of nivolumab. These receptors were collected from a human donor with classical Hodgkin lymphoma.

This chain links TRBV27 with TRBJ2-7; possibly TRBD2 for D (6 bases). The V gene's germline CDR1 is MNHEY and CDR2 SMNVEV (reference sequence). Deletions cut 6 bases from V and 3 bases from J, with 12 bases between. The CDR3 totals 13 residues. The CDR3 DNA follows: TGTGCCAGCAGGGGGGGAGGCCTCTACGAGCAGTACTTC. It encodes CASRGGGLYEQYF.

The chain carries TRBV7-6 and TRBJ2-3; no clear D gene. This CDR3 has 15 amino acids. V gave up 1 base and J gave up 3 bases, with 11 bases separating them. Germline V gene sequence: CDR1 SGHVS, CDR2 FNYEAQ. CDR3 region: CASSLGGWGTDTQYF. The CDR3 DNA reads TGTGCCAGCAGCTTAGGTGGCTGGGGAACAGATACGCAGTATTTT.

The J gene is TRBJ2-5, the V gene TRBV28; perhaps D is TRBD1 or TRBD2 (5 bases each). There are 13 residues in the CDR3. V dropped 8 bases and J dropped 6 bases, with 16 bases sitting between them. Germline V gene data show CDR1 as MDHEN and CDR2 as SYDVKM. The CDR3 region is CASGRGGKKTQYF. The CDR3, as DNA: TGTGCCAGCGGCCGGGGCGGAAAAAAGACCCAGTACTTC.

This sequence joins TRBV2 and TRBJ1-1, with 8 bases identical to TRBD1. V was clipped by 11 bases and J by 2 bases; unmatched bases: 7. This CDR3 spans 13 amino acids. Per germline, CDR1 SNHLY and CDR2 FYNNEI. The DNA for the CDR3 is TGTGCCGGAACGACAGGGGCTAACACTGAAGCTTTCTTT. As protein: CAGTTGANTEAFF.

This chain links TRBV9 with TRBJ2-3, with 7 bases matching TRBD2. The trim removed 2 bases at V and 3 bases at J, leaving 6 bases unmatched. The CDR3 is 15 amino acids. Germline CDR1 and CDR2: SGDLS and YYNGEE. The CDR3 reads CASSVIAGGTDTQYF. In DNA form, the CDR3 reads TGTGCCAGCAGCGTGATAGCGGGTGGTACAGATACGCAGTATTTT.

The chain joins TRBV5-1 to TRBJ2-7, with D possibly TRBD2 on 5 matching bases. CDR1 SGHRS and CDR2 YFSETQ come from the germline V gene. V lost 4 bases, J lost 0 bases, and 14 bases lay in between. CDR3 size: 15 residues. The DNA for the CDR3 is TGCGCCAGCAGCCTAATGGGAGATTCCTCCTACGAGCAGTACTTC. Translation: CASSLMGDSSYEQYF.

This sequence joins TRBV10-1 and TRBJ1-4, with D unresolved. Germline CDR1 WNHNN, CDR2 SYGVQD (reference sequence). The CDR3 has 15 residues. V lost 2 bases, J lost 2 bases, and 9 bases lay in between. The CDR3 sequence: CASSEGLLTNEKLFF. The CDR3, as DNA: TGCGCCAGCAGTGAGGGGCTCTTGACTAATGAAAAACTGTTTTTT.

The chain couples TRBV4-1 to TRBJ2-3, with D uncertain. CDR3 length: 17 amino acids. Germline V gives CDR1 MGHRA, CDR2 YSYEKL. Between the trimmed V and J ends, which lost 0 bases and 1 base, there was a span of 14 bases. DNA for the CDR3: TGCGCCAGCAGCCAAGACGTCAAAGCAAGCGGCACAGATACGCAGTATTTT. Amino acids: CASSQDVKASGTDTQYF.

The rearrangement links TRBV29-1 to TRBJ2-7; 14 bases align to TRBD2. The CDR3 length is 15 residues. Per the germline V gene, CDR1 is SQVTM and CDR2 is ANQGSEA. V was pared by 7 bases and J by 5 bases, with 10 bases of the junction left unmatched. As DNA, the CDR3 is TGCAGCGCCGAGACAGGACTAGCGGGAGGCCACGAGCAGTACTTC. As protein: CSAETGLAGGHEQYF.

The gene calls are TRBV6-1 and TRBJ2-1; TRBD2 matches at 9 bases. Germline values: CDR1 MNHNS, CDR2 SASEGT. Trimming at V came to 2 bases and at J to 4 bases, leaving 6 bases not matched to a gene. This CDR3 is built from 16 residues. The CDR3 here is CASSELGTSRYNEQFF. As DNA, the CDR3 is TGTGCCAGCAGTGAACTCGGGACTAGCCGGTACAATGAGCAGTTCTTC.

The gene calls are TRBV30 and TRBJ2-6, with TRBD2 as a possible D gene (7 bases). V was clipped by 3 bases and J by 4 bases, with 16 bases between them. The CDR3 contains 16 residues. Germline CDR1 GTSNPN, CDR2 SVGIG (reference sequence). The CDR3 region has the DNA TGTGCCTGGAGGCTCTGGGGGGGGGCAGGGGCCAACGTCCTGACTTTC. Protein sequence: CAWRLWGGAGANVLTF. The whole variable domain, remainder taken from reference TRBV30 and TRBJ2-6, is SQTIHQWPATLVQPVGSPLSLECTVEGTSNPNLYWYRQAAGRGLQLLFYSVGIGQISSEVPQNLSASRPQDRQFILSSKKLLLSDSGFYLCAWRLWGGAGANVLTFGAGSRLTVL.

The gene calls are TRBV6-1 and TRBJ1-5; D not certain. The CDR3 is made up of 13 amino acids. CDR1 is MNHNS and CDR2 is SASEGT in the germline V gene. Trimming stripped 6 bases from V and 7 bases from J, with 13 bases between. CDR3 sequence: CASSQTTSQPQHF. CDR3 nucleotide sequence: TGTGCCAGCAGCCAAACAACGTCCCAGCCCCAGCATTTT.

The rearrangement joins TRBV5-6 to TRBJ1-2; D not certain. Per the germline V gene, CDR1 is SGHDT and CDR2 is YYEEEE. This CDR3 contains 14 residues. V was trimmed by 0 bases and J by 4 bases, leaving 10 bases between them. CDR3 sequence: CASSLGAATYGYTF. Here the CDR3 DNA reads TGTGCCAGCAGCTTGGGGGCGGCTACCTATGGCTACACCTTC.

The rearrangement links TRBV14 to TRBJ2-1, with TRBD2 matching over 10 bases. With 4 bases clipped from V and 3 bases from J, the junction kept 6 bases outside the gene matches. The germline V gene encodes CDR1 SGHDN and CDR2 FVKESK. This CDR3 is built from 16 residues. The CDR3 here is CASSLLAGGHYNEQFF. In nucleotides, the CDR3 is TGTGCCAGCAGCCTTTTAGCGGGAGGCCACTACAATGAGCAGTTCTTC.

This chain joins TRBV10-3 and TRBJ2-7; no firm D call. V dropped 6 bases and J dropped 2 bases, with 11 bases sitting between them. Germline V lookup: CDR1 ENHRY, CDR2 SYGVKD. The CDR3 has 13 amino acids. The CDR3 nucleotides read TGTGCCATCAGCGGTGCACAGACCTACGAGCAGTACTTC. This codes for CAISGAQTYEQYF.

The chain combines TRBV5-1 with TRBJ2-5; 12 bases are shared with TRBD2. Germline V CDR1 and CDR2: SGHRS, YFSETQ. The CDR3 spans 18 residues. The junction had 9 bases not matched to a gene; V was cut back by 1 base and J by 2 bases. The CDR3 nucleotides read TGCGCCAGCAGCTTGTCCCCCTGGACTAGCGGGAAACAAGAGACCCAGTACTTC. It is translated as CASSLSPWTSGKQETQYF.

The chain carries TRBV5-6 and TRBJ1-4; 8 bases align to TRBD1. This CDR3 is built from 16 residues. Germline V gives CDR1 SGHDT, CDR2 YYEEEE. The V gene end was trimmed by 2 bases and the J gene end by 2 bases; junction bases not matched to a gene: 5. CDR3 sequence (DNA): TGTGCCAGCAGCTTACGGACAGGGCTGACTAATGAAAAACTGTTTTTT. Translation: CASSLRTGLTNEKLFF.

The chain employs TRBV7-6 and TRBJ2-5; D not resolved. Germline-derived CDR1 and CDR2 are SGHVS and FNYEAQ. The V gene lost 5 bases and the J gene lost 2 bases, with 9 bases spanning the gap. This CDR3 is built from 13 residues. CDR3 DNA sequence: TGTGCCAGCAGCCCTCAAGCACAAGAGACCCAGTACTTC. Translating gives CASSPQAQETQYF.